The 18 T cell receptor beta chains below come from one sample, sequenced in a study of CD8+ T cells in alopecia areata. Extraction of RNA preceded its reverse transcription into cDNA, which served as the sequencing template. Sequenced by immunoSEQ multiplex PCR; TCRdb stores in-frame clones only, minus some. Of roughly 250,000 clones listed, 67% are singletons. The source was CD4+ T cells sorted from blood, collected at week 0. Receptor source: a human donor with alopecia areata.

This clone showed up just a few times. This chain joins TRBV5-1 and TRBJ2-6; D is ambiguous. Germline values: CDR1 SGHRS, CDR2 YFSETQ. CDR3 length: 16 residues. Trimming cost V 0 bases and J 0 bases, with 7 bases left between them. The CDR3 coding sequence is TGCGCCAGCAGCTTGGTTCGAAACTCTGGGGCCAACGTCCTGACTTTC. Amino acids: CASSLVRNSGANVLTF.

The chain couples TRBV7-9 to TRBJ1-1; weak D call: TRBD1 (5 bases). The CDR3 has 13 residues. The germline gives CDR1 SEHNR, CDR2 FQNEAQ (reference sequence). V lost 4 bases to trimming and J lost 11 bases, with 17 bases between them. CDR3 nucleotide sequence: TGTGCCAGCAGCTCTTGGCCCTCCCCAGGGGCTTTCTTT. It is translated as CASSSWPSPGAFF. Based on the CDR3 plus reference TRBV7-9 and TRBJ1-1, the full variable domain is DTGVSQNPRHKITKRGQNVTFRCDPISEHNRLYWYRQTLGQGPEFLTYFQNEAQLEKSRLLSDRFSAERPKGSFSTLEIQRTEQGDSAMYLCASSSWPSPGAFFGQGTRLTVV.

The gene calls are TRBV7-2 and TRBJ2-7; 7 bases align to TRBD2. In germline, CDR1 is SGHTA, CDR2 FQGNSA. V lost 4 bases to trimming and J lost 7 bases; unmatched junction nucleotides: 4. The CDR3 has 12 amino acids. The DNA of the CDR3 is TGTGCCAGCAGCTCGCCGGGACTAGAGCAGTACTTC. It specifies CASSSPGLEQYF.

In its sample, this clone was seen once. The rearrangement uses TRBV25-1 and TRBJ2-7, with TRBD1 matching 7 bases. The CDR3 has 14 residues. The germline V gene has CDR1 MGHDK and CDR2 SYGVNS. The ends lost 5 bases at V and 2 bases at J; junction bases unmatched: 6. As DNA, the CDR3 is TGTGCCAGCAGTCGACAGGGCCTAGCCTACGAGCAGTACTTC. Translated: CASSRQGLAYEQYF.

This clone showed up just a few times. This rearrangement joins TRBV5-1 to TRBJ2-7; TRBD1 might be the D (5 bases). Germline V gene sequence: CDR1 SGHRS, CDR2 YFSETQ. The CDR3 sequence is 16 residues long. Trimming took off 5 bases at V and 4 bases at J, with 22 bases between the two ends. Here the CDR3 DNA reads TGCGCCAGCAGTTTCGCCCCCGGCGGAGCAGGGTACGAGCAGTACTTC. It specifies CASSFAPGGAGYEQYF. Based on the CDR3 plus reference TRBV5-1 and TRBJ2-7, the full variable domain is KAGVTQTPRYLIKTRGQQVTLSCSPISGHRSVSWYQQTPGQGLQFLFEYFSETQRNKGNFPGRFSGRQFSNSRSEMNVSTLELGDSALYLCASSFAPGGAGYEQYFGPGTRLTVT.

The chain joins TRBV30 to TRBJ2-1, with D possibly TRBD1 on 5 matching bases. The germline V gene has CDR1 GTSNPN and CDR2 SVGIG (reference sequence). Trimming removed 0 bases from V and 8 bases from J, with 11 bases in between. This CDR3 region has 13 residues. In DNA, the CDR3 is TGTGCCTGGAGTGTACGTGTGGGGCATGAGCAGTTCTTC. This gives the protein CAWSVRVGHEQFF.

The rearrangement uses TRBV9 and TRBJ2-5; maybe TRBD1 (7 bases). Looked up from germline, CDR1 is SGDLS and CDR2 is YYNGEE. The CDR3 runs to 16 residues. V lost 4 bases to trimming and J lost 2 bases, with 18 bases between them. CDR3 coding DNA: TGTGCCAGCAGCCAGGGGGGTAGCGGTGCACAAGAGACCCAGTACTTC. Amino acid sequence: CASSQGGSGAQETQYF.

This chain links TRBV6-6 with TRBJ1-5; D gene ambiguous. Germline CDR1 and CDR2: MNHNY and SVGAGI (reference sequence). V gave up 5 bases and J gave up 1 base, with 12 bases separating them. This CDR3 region has 15 residues. CDR3 DNA: TGTGCCAGCAGTAATGAAAAAGGGAGCAATCAGCCCCAGCATTTT. It yields the protein CASSNEKGSNQPQHF.

This chain joins TRBV29-1 and TRBJ1-2; D ambiguous. This CDR3 has 11 residues. Deletions cut 4 bases from V and 4 bases from J, with 7 bases between. Germline V gene lookup returns CDR1 SQVTM and CDR2 ANQGSEA. The CDR3 sequence is CSVAHIYGYTF. The CDR3 DNA reads TGCAGCGTTGCTCACATCTATGGCTACACCTTC.

This clone was detected a few times. The chain carries TRBV29-1 and TRBJ2-2, with 7 bases aligning to TRBD2. The CDR3 extends over 14 amino acids. Germline CDR1 reads SQVTM; CDR2 reads ANQGSEA. Germline trimming cut 4 bases from V and 3 bases from J; bases unmatched to any gene: 5. The CDR3 DNA sequence: TGCAGCGTTGGACGTCTAGCGGACACCGGGGAGCTGTTTTTT. Translation: CSVGRLADTGELFF.

This sequence joins TRBV6-6 and TRBJ2-7, with no clear D. The germline V and J ends were trimmed by 7 bases and 5 bases, with 15 bases remaining between them. The CDR3 length is 13 residues. Germline V gives CDR1 MNHNY, CDR2 SVGAGI (reference sequence). The DNA for the CDR3 is TGTGCCAGCACCTCCTCCCACGCCAACGAGCAGTACTTC. Translating gives CASTSSHANEQYF.

With respect to this clone: A junction boundary mismatches the germline segment, possibly from a read error. The CDR3 DNA reads as TGTGCCTGGAGCCCACTCCGGGACAAGGCGATCTTC. It specifies CAWSPLRDKAIF. The chain recombines TRBV30 with TRBJ2-4; possibly TRBD1 for D (6 bases). CDR3 length: 12 residues. Germline V gene sequence: CDR1 GTSNPN, CDR2 SVGIG (reference sequence).

A few counts support this clone. The chain joins TRBV7-2 to TRBJ1-1; TRBD1 aligns across 9 bases. Per the germline V gene, CDR1 is SGHTA and CDR2 is FQGNSA. V lost 8 bases to trimming and J lost 1 base; unmatched junction nucleotides: 2. CDR3 length equals 13 residues. DNA for the CDR3: TGTGCCAGCCGGACAGGGGCGAACACTGAAGCTTTCTTT. It is translated as CASRTGANTEAFF.

J is TRBJ1-1 and V is TRBV5-1, with 10 bases that match TRBD1. Germline V CDR1 and CDR2: SGHRS, YFSETQ. CDR3 length: 14 amino acids. V dropped 4 bases and J dropped 5; count of bases not matched to a gene: 5. The CDR3 DNA is TGCGCCAGCAGCCGGGACAGGGGAGGGACTGAAGCTTTCTTT. Translated: CASSRDRGGTEAFF. Full variable domain (remainder filled in from reference TRBV5-1 and TRBJ1-1): KAGVTQTPRYLIKTRGQQVTLSCSPISGHRSVSWYQQTPGQGLQFLFEYFSETQRNKGNFPGRFSGRQFSNSRSEMNVSTLELGDSALYLCASSRDRGGTEAFFGQGTRLTVV.

This clone was seen a few times. This sequence joins TRBV2 and TRBJ2-5; 8 bases fit TRBD1. Near its end, the DNA agrees better with TRBJ2-7, so the J call may be wrong. The CDR3 contains 12 residues. Per germline, CDR1 SNHLY and CDR2 FYNNEI. CDR3 nucleotides: TGTGCCAGCAGCCTTGACAGGGGCGAGCAGTACTTC. Its protein product is CASSLDRGEQYF.

This clone was picked up one time. The chain combines TRBV30 with TRBJ1-1, with 9 positions matching TRBD1. CDR1 and CDR2 from the germline V gene are GTSNPN and SVGIG (reference sequence). This CDR3 has 13 amino acids. V lost 3 bases, J lost 1 base, and 0 bases stayed unmatched. CDR3 sequence reads: CAWRDRGNTEAFF. CDR3 in DNA: TGTGCCTGGAGGGACAGGGGGAACACTGAAGCTTTCTTT.

The chain carries TRBV7-8 and TRBJ2-4, with a possible D match to TRBD2 (6 bases). This CDR3 comprises 13 residues. Germline values: CDR1 SGHVS, CDR2 FQNEAQ. The V gene lost 5 bases and the J gene lost 7 bases, with 12 bases spanning the gap. Written as DNA, the CDR3 is TGTGCCAGCAGCCCCGACCGGGGGAACATTCAGTACTTC. This codes for CASSPDRGNIQYF. The full variable domain, rest sourced from reference TRBV7-8 and TRBJ2-4, is GAGVSQSPRYKVAKRGQDVALRCDPISGHVSLFWYQQALGQGPEFLTYFQNEAQLDKSGLPSDRFFAERPEGSVSTLKIQRTQQEDSAVYLCASSPDRGNIQYFGAGTRLSVL.

The rearrangement joins TRBV15 to TRBJ1-5, with D possibly TRBD1 on 5 matching bases. This CDR3 contains 14 residues. V was cut by 1 base and J by 4 bases, with 8 bases left in between. Per the germline V gene, CDR1 is LNHNV and CDR2 is YYDKDF (reference sequence). The CDR3 region is CATSRGDGNQPQHF. CDR3 nucleotide sequence: TGTGCCACCAGCAGAGGGGACGGAAATCAGCCCCAGCATTTT.